These 23 T cell receptor beta chains were sequenced from one sample in a study of graft-versus-host responses after intestinal transplantation. Profiling relied on immunoSEQ multiplex PCR, and the TCRdb table lists in-frame clones only, not all of them. The sample holds about 19,000 clones, roughly 37% seen once. This specimen was alloreactive CD4+ T cells from a mixed lymphocyte reaction culture, taken before intestinal transplant. Indicated subset: CFSE-low proliferating T cells sorted from roughly six-day pre-transplant mixed lymphocyte reaction (GvH or HvG direction). All receptors come from a human patient who received an intestinal transplant.

The rearrangement joins TRBV4-2 to TRBJ2-1; 8 positions agree with TRBD2. The CDR3 is 16 amino acids. Germline CDR1 is LGHNA and CDR2 is YNFKEQ. The trim removed 0 bases at V and 6 bases at J, leaving 7 bases unmatched. The CDR3 region has the DNA TGTGCCAGCAGCCAAGATCTATCGGGGGGGCGCAATGAGCAGTTCTTC. Its translation is CASSQDLSGGRNEQFF.

The chain recombines TRBV7-8 with TRBJ1-5; D is unclear. Trimming removed 0 bases at V and 1 base at J, with 10 bases between. Germline V gives CDR1 SGHVS, CDR2 FQNEAQ. The CDR3 has 16 residues. The CDR3 sequence is CASSLADSRSNQPQHF. The CDR3 DNA is TGTGCCAGCAGCTTAGCGGATTCTAGGAGCAATCAGCCCCAGCATTTT.

The chain has TRBV6-5 and TRBJ2-4; no clear D gene. CDR1 is MNHEY and CDR2 is SVGAGI in the germline V gene. This CDR3 has 15 residues. The ends were cut back, 5 bases at V and 7 bases at J, with 18 bases in the middle. This CDR3 reads CASSARSSGWNIQYF. The CDR3 bases are TGTGCCAGCAGTGCCCGAAGCTCGGGTTGGAACATTCAGTACTTC.

This clone was counted a few times. The gene calls are TRBV4-2 and TRBJ2-1; 15 bases are shared with TRBD2. V lost 6 bases, J lost 4 bases, and 4 bases stayed unmatched. Germline CDR1 LGHNA, CDR2 YNFKEQ. The CDR3 totals 16 residues. The CDR3 DNA sequence: TGTGCCAGCAGTTTCGGACTAGCGGGGGGGTACAATGAGCAGTTCTTC. The encoded protein is CASSFGLAGGYNEQFF.

The chain recombines TRBV19 with TRBJ1-5, with D possibly TRBD1 on 6 matching bases. CDR1 and CDR2 (germline): LNHDA, SQIVND (reference sequence). The length of the CDR3 is 17 residues. The CDR3 DNA reads as TGTGCAACATCCCGCGGGGGGGCAGGGAGAGTCGGTCAGCCCCAGCATTTT. Its translation: CATSRGGAGRVGQPQHF.

J is TRBJ1-5 and V is TRBV6-1, with D possibly matching TRBD1 (5 bases). V dropped 3 bases and J dropped 2 bases, with 5 bases sitting between them. The length of the CDR3 is 13 residues. Per the germline V gene, CDR1 is MNHNS and CDR2 is SASEGT. The CDR3 DNA sequence: TGTGCCAGCAGTGACAGGGGCAATCAGCCCCAGCATTTT. This translates into CASSDRGNQPQHF.

The chain is built from TRBV27 and TRBJ2-2, with 9 bases that match TRBD2. CDR1 and CDR2 (germline): MNHEY, SMNVEV (reference sequence). This CDR3 spans 16 amino acids. V was clipped by 10 bases and J by 4 bases; unmatched bases: 13. CDR3 protein: CAIPGEAGGSTGELFF. The CDR3 nucleotides are TGTGCCATCCCCGGGGAAGCGGGGGGCAGCACCGGGGAGCTGTTTTTT.

V gene TRBV6-6 combines with J gene TRBJ1-2; 7 bases align to TRBD1. The CDR3 totals 15 residues. The ends lost 0 bases at V and 1 base at J; junction bases unmatched: 2. The germline CDR1 and CDR2 sequences are MNHNY and SVGAGI (reference sequence). CDR3 protein: CASSYSTGHNYGYTF. The CDR3 DNA reads as TGTGCCAGCAGTTACTCGACAGGGCATAACTATGGCTACACCTTC.

Judged by abundance, this clone is medium-sized. The chain has TRBV10-1 and TRBJ1-2; possible D gene TRBD1, 5 bases. This CDR3 comprises 12 residues. Per germline, CDR1 WNHNN and CDR2 SYGVQD (reference sequence). Deletions cut 6 bases from V and 2 bases from J, with 7 bases between. The CDR3: CASSRDNYGYTF. The CDR3 DNA reads as TGCGCCAGCAGCAGGGACAACTATGGCTACACCTTC.

This clone was recorded a few times. The V gene is TRBV6-5, the J gene TRBJ2-5; D possibly corresponds to TRBD2 (6 bases). The CDR3 has 16 residues. Germline V gene data show CDR1 as MNHEY and CDR2 as SVGAGI. Trimming took 0 bases from V and 2 from J, leaving 13 bases between them. CDR3 sequence reads: CASSYSTKAGQETQYF. The CDR3 region has the DNA TGTGCCAGCAGTTACTCGACAAAGGCGGGGCAAGAGACCCAGTACTTC.

The rearrangement links TRBV2 to TRBJ1-2; D perhaps matches TRBD1 (6 bases). Trimming left V 9 bases short and J 5 bases short, with 13 bases between. CDR3 size: 12 residues. Germline CDR1 and CDR2: SNHLY and FYNNEI. CDR3 sequence (DNA): TGTGCCAGTTTCAGGGGAGGGTATGGCTACACCTTC. This encodes CASFRGGYGYTF. Full variable domain (missing parts from reference TRBV2 and TRBJ1-2): EPEVTQTPSHQVTQMGQEVILRCVPISNHLYFYWYRQILGQKVEFLVSFYNNEISEKSEIFDDQFSVERPDGSNFTLKIRSTKLEDSAMYFCASFRGGYGYTFGSGTRLTVV.

The V call is TRBV7-6, the J call TRBJ2-2, with 8 bases matching TRBD1. CDR1 and CDR2 from the germline V gene are SGHVS and FNYEAQ. V trimming: 4 bases; J trimming: 6 bases; junction bases outside the gene matches: 4. The CDR3 consists of 14 residues. CDR3: CASSYRTGPGELFF. CDR3 coding DNA: TGTGCCAGCAGCTATAGGACAGGGCCCGGGGAGCTGTTTTTT.

This chain uses TRBV25-1 with TRBJ1-6; TRBD1 agrees at 9 bases. With V trimmed by 3 bases and J by 7 bases, 4 bases remained unmatched. From germline, CDR1 is MGHDK and CDR2 SYGVNS. This CDR3 is built from 15 residues. The CDR3 loop reads CASSEGQGRNSPLHF. CDR3 nucleotides: TGTGCCAGCAGTGAGGGACAGGGCAGAAATTCACCCCTCCACTTT.

V gene TRBV11-2 combines with J gene TRBJ1-6; D call uncertain. V was cut by 7 bases and J by 9 bases, with 10 bases left in between. CDR1 is SGHAT, CDR2 FQNNGV, per germline. This CDR3 has 12 residues. The CDR3 reads CASNLDRSPLHF. The CDR3 coding sequence is TGTGCCAGCAACCTGGACCGTTCACCCCTCCACTTT.

The V gene is TRBV21-1, the J gene TRBJ2-3; TRBD1, as called in the table, went unchecked against the DNA. TRBV21-1 is flagged as a pseudogene. The CDR3 sequence is 14 residues long. CDR3: CASTPSRGTDTQYF. The CDR3, as DNA: TGTGCCAGCACCCCCTCCAGGGGCACAGATACGCAGTATTTT.

The chain links TRBV5-1 to TRBJ2-5; 7 positions agree with TRBD2. V lost 7 bases and J lost 4; bases outside the gene matches: 7. The germline V gene has CDR1 SGHRS and CDR2 YFSETQ. This CDR3 region has 13 residues. CDR3 residues: CASRPGGAETQYF. The CDR3 DNA follows: TGCGCCAGCCGGCCGGGGGGAGCAGAGACCCAGTACTTC.

This clone occurred a few times. The rearrangement links TRBV5-1 to TRBJ1-1; D is ambiguous. The V and J ends lost 5 bases and 1 base respectively, with 15 bases between them. The CDR3 loop spans 15 amino acids. Germline V gene lookup returns CDR1 SGHRS and CDR2 YFSETQ. CDR3 residues: CASRQTPERNTEAFF. DNA for the CDR3: TGCGCCAGCAGGCAAACCCCCGAACGGAACACTGAAGCTTTCTTT.

The chain has TRBV5-6 and TRBJ2-7; unclear D gene. The CDR3 sequence is 15 residues long. Germline values: CDR1 SGHDT, CDR2 YYEEEE. Trimming removed 1 base at V and 0 bases at J, with 11 bases between. The CDR3 DNA sequence: TGTGCCAGCAGCTTGAGGAAGCTCATCTCCTACGAGCAGTACTTC. Its translation: CASSLRKLISYEQYF.

V and J are TRBV25-1 and TRBJ2-6, with D tentatively TRBD1 (6 bases). The CDR3 runs to 18 residues. Deletions cut 5 bases from V and 5 bases from J, with 22 bases between. CDR1 and CDR2 from the germline V gene are MGHDK and SYGVNS. CDR3 amino acids: CASSLGTTGQSRANVLTF. CDR3 coding DNA: TGTGCCAGCAGTTTAGGGACAACTGGACAAAGTCGGGCCAACGTCCTGACTTTC.

V gene TRBV5-6 combines with J gene TRBJ2-1; 7 bases are a match to TRBD2. Per the germline V gene, CDR1 is SGHDT and CDR2 is YYEEEE. This CDR3 has 16 residues. Losses at the gene ends were 0 bases for V and 0 bases for J; bases not matched to a gene: 3. The CDR3 DNA reads TGTGCCAGCAGCTTGGAGCGGGGCCGCTCCTACAATGAGCAGTTCTTC. As protein: CASSLERGRSYNEQFF.

The chain links TRBV5-1 to TRBJ2-5, with D perhaps matching TRBD1 or TRBD2 (6 bases each). The CDR3 has 16 residues. V shed 2 bases and J shed 4 bases, with 18 bases lying between them. Germline V gives CDR1 SGHRS, CDR2 YFSETQ. The CDR3 nucleotides are TGCGCCAGCAGCTTCGCCTGGGGGGTAGGGGGAGAGACCCAGTACTTC. It encodes CASSFAWGVGGETQYF.

The CDR3 nucleotides are TGCAGCGTCGGACAGGGTGGGTATGGCTACACCTTC. Its protein product is CSVGQGGYGYTF. The V call is TRBV29-1, the J call TRBJ1-2, with TRBD1 matching over 8 bases. There are 12 residues in the CDR3. Germline loops: CDR1 SQVTM, CDR2 ANQGSEA. Losses at the gene ends were 6 bases for V and 5 bases for J; bases not matched to a gene: 5.

This clone was found a few times. The chain has TRBV5-1 and TRBJ2-2; D remains ambiguous. CDR1 is SGHRS and CDR2 is YFSETQ in the germline V gene. V was pared by 1 base and J by 5 bases, with 9 bases between. The CDR3 runs 14 residues. The CDR3 DNA follows: TGCGCCAGCAGCTTGTTTGCTGAGACCGGGGAGCTGTTTTTT. As protein: CASSLFAETGELFF.